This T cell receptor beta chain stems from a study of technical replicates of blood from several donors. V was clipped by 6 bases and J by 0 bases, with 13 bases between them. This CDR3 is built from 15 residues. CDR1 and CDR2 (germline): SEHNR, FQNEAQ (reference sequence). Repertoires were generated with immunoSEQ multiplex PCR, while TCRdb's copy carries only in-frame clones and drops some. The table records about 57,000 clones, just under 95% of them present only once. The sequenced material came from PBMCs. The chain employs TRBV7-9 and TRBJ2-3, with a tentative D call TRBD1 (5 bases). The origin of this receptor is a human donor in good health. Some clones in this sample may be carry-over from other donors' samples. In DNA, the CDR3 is TGTGCCAGCAGTTCTCCGACAGTGAGCACAGATACGCAGTATTTT. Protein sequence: CASSSPTVSTDTQYF.